Listed below are T cell receptor beta chains from one sample, sequenced in a study of T cell responses to AZD1222 COVID-19 vaccine. Method: immunoSEQ multiplex PCR; TCRdb's copy keeps in-frame clones and lacks some. The sample holds under 200,000 clones, 94% seen once. Sequencing used peripheral blood, obtained on day 0 of AZD1222 vaccination. These receptors originate from an adult in good health. Each CDR3 is given with its conserved first and last residue.

J gene	V gene	CDR3 protein
TRBJ2-7	TRBV11-2	CASSGGYEQYF
TRBJ1-1	TRBV7-9	CASTQVGTEAFF
TRBJ1-1	TRBV11-2	CASSLAWGSTEAFF
TRBJ1-3	TRBV6-6	CASSGTASGNTIYF
TRBJ2-1	TRBV7-9	CASTQFSGRAYNEQFF
TRBJ1-5	TRBV3-1/TRBV3-2	CASSQRVSGQGNQPQHF
TRBJ2-1	TRBV9	CASSVTGWVGKVEQFF
TRBJ1-1	TRBV9	CASSPETGNTEAFF
TRBJ2-1	TRBV6-5	CAAVTSYSYNEQFF
TRBJ1-1	TRBV30	CAWALLGQDPEAFF
TRBJ1-1	TRBV6-5	CASTLNADLNTEAFF
TRBJ1-1	TRBV6-5	CASSYFGQAVDF
TRBJ1-2	TRBV19	CASTSVEGAYNYGYTF
TRBJ2-1	TRBV30	CARGTRGLNEQFF
TRBJ1-2	TRBV19	CASSIERSYGYTF
TRBJ1-1	TRBV7-2	CASNLITGATEAFF
TRBJ2-7	TRBV10-3	CAISESTGVYEQYF
TRBJ2-2	TRBV20-1	CSASPVNTGELFF
TRBJ1-2	TRBV3-1/TRBV3-2	CASSPGKGGYTF
TRBJ2-2	TRBV27	CASSRSGQLTGELFF
TRBJ2-7	TRBV10-1	CASSESGASYEQYF
TRBJ2-7	TRBV7-8	CASSFGQGNYEQYF
TRBJ2-1	TRBV14	CASSTFSGTSRYNEQFF
TRBJ2-2	TRBV29-1	CSARQRIGEGELFF
TRBJ2-3	TRBV7-9	CASSFAEDTQYF
TRBJ2-2	TRBV12-3/TRBV12-4	CAKSQGGTGELFF
TRBJ2-1	TRBV28	CASTETGGARNEQFF
TRBJ1-4	TRBV6-5	CASSYSRTFGNEKLFF
TRBJ1-2	TRBV19	CASREDRASQGYTF
TRBJ2-2	TRBV7-2	CASSRGLAVHTGELFF
TRBJ2-1	TRBV7-3	CASSQLRGGEQFF
TRBJ2-1	TRBV27	CASSEGLTNNEQFF
TRBJ1-5	TRBV18	CASSRQGGQPQHF
TRBJ2-1	TRBV5-1	CASSNPTSGDFYNEQFF
TRBJ2-1	TRBV6-5	CASKKGGPRDEQFF
TRBJ2-2	TRBV30	CAWSEGLAGEEELFF
TRBJ2-7	TRBV7-2	CASSLRVPARTGFYEQYF
TRBJ1-1	TRBV28	CASSWQGAVTEAFF
TRBJ1-1	TRBV4-2	CASSQAFPYKSNTEAFF
TRBJ1-5	TRBV29-1	CSVDGGPGSNQPQHF
TRBJ2-5	TRBV5-4	CASSFRGEETQYF
TRBJ2-2	TRBV7-2	CASSELGQDTGELFF
TRBJ1-6	TRBV28	CASNPGGVAASHPPLHF
TRBJ1-2	TRBV6-1	CASSEGRSYYGYTF
TRBJ2-3	TRBV19	CASRQAGTDTQYF
TRBJ1-1	TRBV19	CASSILGVAEAFF
TRBJ1-1	TRBV19	CASSMSRTEAFF
TRBJ1-5	TRBV19	CASSIGRVHNQPQHF
TRBJ1-2	TRBV6-5	CASARGSHGYTF
TRBJ1-1	TRBV29-1	CSVEEDRLSIEAFF
TRBJ1-4	TRBV7-9	CASSRDRPNEKLFF
TRBJ1-2	TRBV28	CASRVPGQGDGYTF